This entry describes one T cell receptor (beta chain). Its antigen is not yet known. The record has no base qualities; no much larger clone is one base away. The data stem from a study of cytomegalovirus exposure and HLA in healthy donors (dated by TCRdb to the late 2010s). With respect to the entire study: An earlier analysis of about 530 of the donors reported about 300 Gb of sequence data and roughly 120 million unique TCR beta sequences obtained from roughly 180 million T cells. An early release covering roughly 580 HLA-typed donors comprised about 320 gigabases of sequencing data and 85 million or so unique TCR sequences. Of the 398 genotyped donors, about 80% fell in the genetic ancestry cluster associated with self-reported Caucasian donors. The study aimed to test whether signatures of past pathogen exposure could be identified by cataloging public T cell receptors. The study used immunosequencing to profile the T cell repertoires of several hundred subjects and linked those repertoires to cytomegalovirus serostatus. Besides the first cohort of roughly 640 subjects, a separate validation cohort made up of over 95 different subjects was used. To predict cytomegalovirus infection status, the study combined high-throughput TCR immunosequencing, statistical association of individual TCRs with disease status, and machine learning. In a later analysis, previously published TCR beta repertoires from hundreds of donors were re-analyzed and high-resolution HLA genotyping was added so that TCR occurrence patterns could be studied. In the later analysis, no new phenotypic data were used to find candidate immune exposures; instead, reliance was placed on TCR beta sequences and their occurrence across donors. An earlier analysis of 587 of the donors used high-throughput TCR beta sequencing to judge whether each TCR beta V gene segment behaved as functional or pseudogenic. Donor age, sex, ethnicity and CMV serostatus were compiled together with the repertoire data. A later genetic analysis took genome-wide SNP genotypes for about 65% of the 666 donors and used that subset as a discovery cohort. Every discovery cohort repertoire had been produced on one sequencing platform. HLA typing included class I and class II loci at four-digit resolution. Typing coverage varied by locus: roughly 629-630 donors for A, B, C, DRB1 and DQB1; some 520 for DQA1; nearly 610 for DPA1; 450 to 480 for DPB1. About five DR-DQ haplotypes were treated as single units for association and clustering because of strong linkage in the cohort. Among roughly 400 genotyped donors of the cohort, an average of about 240,000 unique TCR beta nucleotide sequences were sequenced per donor, around 18% of them non-productive.

In total, 666 healthy bone marrow donors made up the cohort. Cohort members were all nominally healthy when sampled, although unrecorded immune exposures were likely present. The donor tested CMV seropositive and was one of the 289 seropositive cohort members. Each donor provided a peripheral blood sample, and peripheral blood mononuclear cells were used for TCR beta sequencing. The Qiagen DNeasy Blood Extraction Kit was used to extract genomic DNA from the blood cell samples. Library preparation employed the immunoSEQ multiplex PCR assay. The multiplex PCR relied on a mix of 60 forward primers for TCR Vbeta segments and 13 reverse primers for TCR Jbeta segments. A multiplex PCR assay on genomic DNA amplified the CDR3 region of rearranged TCR beta genes. On the Illumina HiSeq System, the amplified TCR beta libraries were sequenced as 87-base-pair reads. Under the source paper's analysis protocol: In a later analysis, roughly 80 million unique TCR beta chains were counted across the approximately 620 repertoires, and roughly 10 million of these chains were shared by at least two donors. To remove PCR and sequencing errors, raw reads were error-corrected and collapsed into unique sequences using a nearest-neighbor algorithm that merged closely related sequences. To assign V, D and J gene segments, CDR3 sequences were aligned to IMGT reference sequences. For a sequence to be retained, a match of at least six nucleotides was required to both a V gene segment and a J gene segment. Rearrangements were classified as productive when the CDR3 lacked stop codons and remained in frame with V and J, and all other rearrangements were classified as non-productive. CDR3 was defined according to IMGT convention as the region running from the second conserved V-encoded cysteine to the conserved J-encoded phenylalanine. In an earlier analysis of more than 550 of the donors, sequences lacking an unambiguous match to a single V gene segment were excluded. In an earlier analysis of several hundred of the donors, V segments were called functional above 56.7% productive rearrangements and were called segregating when the between-donor standard deviation exceeded 5%. A statistical classification framework was developed to diagnose cytomegalovirus status using the catalog of TCR beta chain sequences. In a later analysis, TCR nucleotide sequences were compared against IMGT/GENE-DB human TR gene sequences so that V and J genes could be assigned. Using the TCRdist pipeline, a later analysis assigned CDR3 sequences along with most-parsimonious VDJ recombination scenarios. In a later analysis, each TCR beta chain was defined by its CDR3 amino acid sequence together with its V-gene family, and reads lacking a unique V-gene family were excluded. To address suspected cross-contamination and a sequencing artifact, a later analysis removed under 600 highly shared, low-generation-probability nucleotide sequences. In a later analysis, a clonal expansion index for each public chain was calculated from normalized within-repertoire ranks of inferred template counts. Generation probabilities in a later analysis came from a VDJ recombination model fitted to out-of-frame rearrangements, and those results were checked against IGoR. In a later analysis, TCR-TCR, TCR-HLA and TCR-CMV co-occurrence was scored with hypergeometric tests, and a repertoire-size bias correction was applied to TCR pairs. To estimate false discovery rates, a later analysis permuted the HLA or CMV assignments 20 times. In a later analysis, co-occurring TCRs were grouped using DBSCAN, and TCRdist sequence similarity was added for clustering within HLA-allele-positive subsets. For co-occurrence clustering, repertoires with fewer than 30,000 or more than 120,000 public chains were excluded, along with 4 to 6 repertoires with anomalous nucleotide sharing. The clones in this table, taken by TCRdb from immuneACCESS, are in-frame only. Not every clone is retained; where verified, under half of the shortfall comes from an unresolved V gene, and the cause of the rest is unknown. That table gives V, J and clone size, and the DNA gave D and trimming. The sample table records about 130,000 clones; roughly four fifths of these occur just once. The top ten hold roughly 3.5% of the sample.

CDR1 MDHEN and CDR2 SYDVKM were looked up in the germline V gene. The CDR3 has 15 amino acids, counting the end cysteine and phenylalanine. Only the CDR3 portion is preserved as DNA: 45 bases, with reading frame beginning at the first base. From V the trimming removes 8 bases and from J it removes 3 bases, while the gene matches leave 7 bases of the junction unaccounted for. Summary of the overall study and its limitations: According to a later analysis, TCR association rates differed among HLA loci, with DRB1 alleles showing the most associated TCRs and HLA-C alleles showing the fewest. The classifier was reported to diagnose cytomegalovirus status with high specificity and sensitivity in both the original cohort and the validation cohort. Seventeen rarely observed V segments, including chromosome 9 orphons, were excluded from the earlier analysis of almost 600 of the donors because counts were too low. Some IMGT-functional V segments, including TRBV6-2 and TRBV6-3, could not be distinguished by the 87-base-pair reads and were therefore excluded. A further reported finding was that TCR beta sequences accurately predicted the HLA-A and HLA-B alleles for most subjects in the first cohort. V-gene and J-gene trimming of TCR beta chains was associated with a missense DCLRE1C variant in a later genetic analysis, and the association was replicated in an independent cohort. Most TCR sequences were seen in very few donors, while some public TCRs were found in many individuals. Correlated functional status among segregating V segments might be attributable to linkage disequilibrium, but an unknown experimental factor could not be ruled out. In the study, around 160 TCR beta chains were listed as associated with cytomegalovirus. In this cohort, only TCR beta chains were sequenced, and detectable features were limited by the absence of alpha or paired-chain data. A cluster of highly shared sequence variants was judged likely to represent a technical artifact of the sequencing pipeline. A later analysis reported that several top co-occurrence clusters appeared linked to parvovirus B19, influenza, CMV and Epstein-Barr virus. According to a later genetic analysis, donors in an Asian-associated ancestry cluster had fewer N-insertions in productive TCRs than the approximately 700-donor mean. CMV serostatus was the only immune exposure information available for the cohort. Broadly in line with IMGT annotations, most TCR beta V segments showed up in productive rearrangements about 87% or about 30% of the time in an earlier analysis of a few hundred of the donors. Presence/absence analyses assumed roughly uniform sequencing depth across donors, an assumption that may not hold. In vitro tests confirmed that a few of the cytomegalovirus-associated TCR beta chains recognize cytomegalovirus antigens. When HLA alleles, especially DR and DQ, strongly co-occurred, TCR associations were difficult to assign to individual alleles. In a later analysis, 15,000 to 20,000 TCR beta sequences were associated with specific HLA alleles at a false discovery rate of 0.05. In a later analysis, HLA-associated TCR beta chains showed more clonal expansion and lower generation probabilities than non-associated chains that were equally common. According to the authors, the approach could potentially be generalized to other disease states and immunological phenotypes. Because some donors lacked HLA typing at each locus, the association tests relied only on the typed subset. According to a later analysis, most CMV-associated TCR beta chains appeared to be HLA-restricted, and the HLA associations seemed to be driven largely by CMV exposure.

This chain joins TRBV28 to TRBJ2-3; 11 central bases correspond to TRBD2. Sequencing used PBMCs. The sequence was collected from a woman between 40 and 50 years old in good health and CMV-seropositive. The sequence in DNA is TGTGCCAGCCAATTAGCGGGAGGGAGTACAGATACGCAGTATTTT. This gives the protein CASQLAGGSTDTQYF. Where the CDR3 stops, the reference TRBV28 and TRBJ2-3 genes take over; the full variable domain is DVKVTQSSRYLVKRTGEKVFLECVQDMDHENMFWYRQDPGLGLRLIYFSYDVKMKEKGDIPEGYSVSREKKERFSLILESASTNQTSMYLCASQLAGGSTDTQYFGPGTRLTVL.